The sequence of this TCR beta chain was determined in a study of prognosis after radiotherapy for stage I lung cancer. Turning to the study itself: Of the enrolled patients, fourteen had newly diagnosed primary stage I lung tumors, while four or five had oligometastatic NSCLC following surgical resection of the primary tumor. Study-wide findings and caveats: Tumor specificity was not determined for the expanded TCR clones. Reports indicated that TRBV and TRBJ gene usage differed between patients with and without metastases, including differences in roughly 10 V and a couple of J genes after SBRT. Lower Shannon entropy values were found after stereotactic body radiation therapy in patients who developed distant metastases.

Researchers used two-round multiplex PCR to amplify TCR beta CDR3 starting from genomic DNA. The first PCR round targeted every TRBV and TRBJ gene with specific primers. Each CDR3 protein is one row after TCRdb ran MiXCR on the multiplex PCR reads. The table has 12,000 or so distinct CDR3 sequences, about 51% seen once. V dropped 9 bases and J dropped 4; count of bases not matched to a gene: 9. The V gene's germline CDR1 is KGHDR and CDR2 SFDVKD. The length of the CDR3 is 14 residues. As concerns this clonotype: Its antigen is still unknown.

The specimen was PBMCs, collected before or after stereotactic body radiation therapy (not recorded which). The receptor was isolated from a donor over 45 with non-small cell lung cancer. The V call is TRBV24-1, the J call TRBJ2-7, with 9 bases that match TRBD1. The CDR3, as DNA: TGTGCCACCGGACTAGACAGGGGGAGGTACGAGCAGTACTTC. Translating it yields CATGLDRGRYEQYF.